This is a list of T cell receptor beta chains from one sample in a study of T-cell memory formation after mild COVID-19. One entry per CDR3 protein results from TCRdb running MiXCR on the 5' RACE reads. Of approximately 340,000 distinct CDR3 sequences in the sample, over 10% were seen once. The sample consisted of PBMCs or a T cell subset sorted from them (not recorded which). The receptors derive from a man between 18 and 29 years old who had mild COVID-19 (a few samples of this study predate the infection). Cell type and time point are not known. CDR3s include the opening cysteine and the closing phenylalanine or tryptophan. A D gene is named only where the DNA matches it firmly. Clone size appears in some rows only: once, few, many, or a class for an expanded clone.

CDR3 protein: CASSDRDMNTEAFF
CDR3 DNA: TGTGCCAGCAGCGATCGTGACATGAACACTGAAGCTTTCTTT
V gene: TRBV9
clone size: NA
D gene: NA
J gene: TRBJ1-1

CDR3 protein: CAWSVGGPEQYF
CDR3 DNA: TGTGCCTGGAGTGTCGGGGGGCCGGAGCAGTACTTC
V gene: TRBV30
clone size: NA
D gene: NA
J gene: TRBJ2-7

CDR3 protein: CASSSTSGGVEQFF
CDR3 DNA: TGTGCCAGCAGCTCTACAAGCGGGGGGGTTGAGCAGTTCTTC
V gene: TRBV7-2
clone size: many
D gene: TRBD2
J gene: TRBJ2-1

CDR3 protein: CASSLREQETQYF
CDR3 DNA: TGCGCCAGCAGCCTAAGGGAGCAAGAGACCCAGTACTTC
V gene: TRBV4-3
clone size: few
D gene: NA
J gene: TRBJ2-5

CDR3 protein: CASSAHGGTYEQYF
CDR3 DNA: TGTGCCAGCAGCGCCCACGGGGGTACCTACGAGCAGTACTTC
V gene: TRBV12-3/TRBV12-4
clone size: NA
D gene: NA
J gene: TRBJ2-7

CDR3 protein: CASSSGGTGNTIYF
CDR3 DNA: TGTGCCAGCAGTTCAGGGGGAACTGGAAACACCATATATTTT
V gene: TRBV9
clone size: few
D gene: TRBD1
J gene: TRBJ1-3

CDR3 protein: CASSEGTGLRSEQFF
CDR3 DNA: TGTGCCAGCAGCGAAGGGACAGGGTTAAGGTCAGAGCAGTTCTTC
V gene: TRBV6-6
clone size: NA
D gene: TRBD1
J gene: TRBJ2-1

CDR3 protein: CASSVNVPSYEQYF
CDR3 DNA: TGTGCCAGCAGCGTCAACGTACCCTCCTACGAGCAGTACTTC
V gene: TRBV9
clone size: NA
D gene: NA
J gene: TRBJ2-7

CDR3 protein: CASSFGPNGEKLFF
CDR3 DNA: TGCGCCAGCAGCTTCGGGCCTAACGGCGAAAAACTGTTTTTT
V gene: TRBV5-1
clone size: few
D gene: NA
J gene: TRBJ1-4

CDR3 protein: CSARDSRGQTEAFF
CDR3 DNA: TGCAGTGCTAGAGATTCTAGGGGCCAAACTGAAGCTTTCTTT
V gene: TRBV20-1
clone size: NA
D gene: NA
J gene: TRBJ1-1

CDR3 protein: CASSLSAGTPETQYF
CDR3 DNA: TGTGCCAGCAGTTTGAGCGCAGGAACTCCGGAGACCCAGTACTTC
V gene: TRBV12-3/TRBV12-4
clone size: NA
D gene: NA
J gene: TRBJ2-5

CDR3 protein: CASSQRDRPSTDTQYF
CDR3 DNA: TGTGCCAGCAGCCAAAGGGACAGGCCTAGCACAGATACGCAGTATTTT
V gene: TRBV3-1
clone size: NA
D gene: TRBD1
J gene: TRBJ2-3

CDR3 protein: CSVSQSGYTF
CDR3 DNA: TGCAGCGTTTCCCAGAGTGGCTACACCTTC
V gene: TRBV29-1
clone size: NA
D gene: NA
J gene: TRBJ1-2

CDR3 protein: CASSRRTSGGADEQFF
CDR3 DNA: TGTGCCAGCTCACGAAGGACTAGCGGGGGGGCTGATGAGCAGTTCTTC
V gene: TRBV18
clone size: NA
D gene: TRBD2
J gene: TRBJ2-1

CDR3 protein: CANRIGTEAFF
CDR3 DNA: TGTGCCAACAGGATCGGCACTGAAGCTTTCTTT
V gene: TRBV2
clone size: few
D gene: NA
J gene: TRBJ1-1

CDR3 protein: CASSQDWSSRIDGYTF
CDR3 DNA: TGTGCCAGCAGCCAAGATTGGAGCAGCCGGATTGATGGCTACACCTTC
V gene: TRBV4-2
clone size: many
D gene: NA
J gene: TRBJ1-2

CDR3 protein: CATSDDRGSNTGELFF
CDR3 DNA: TGTGCCACCAGTGACGACAGGGGGTCGAACACCGGGGAGCTGTTTTTT
V gene: TRBV24-1
clone size: NA
D gene: TRBD1
J gene: TRBJ2-2

CDR3 protein: CASSFVSTGELFF
CDR3 DNA: TGTGCCAGCAGCTTTGTGTCCACCGGGGAGCTGTTTTTT
V gene: TRBV7-3
clone size: few
D gene: NA
J gene: TRBJ2-2

CDR3 protein: CASSLDGLEWTEAFF
CDR3 DNA: TGTGCCAGCAGCTTAGACGGGCTTGAGTGGACTGAAGCTTTCTTT
V gene: TRBV7-9
clone size: few
D gene: NA
J gene: TRBJ1-1